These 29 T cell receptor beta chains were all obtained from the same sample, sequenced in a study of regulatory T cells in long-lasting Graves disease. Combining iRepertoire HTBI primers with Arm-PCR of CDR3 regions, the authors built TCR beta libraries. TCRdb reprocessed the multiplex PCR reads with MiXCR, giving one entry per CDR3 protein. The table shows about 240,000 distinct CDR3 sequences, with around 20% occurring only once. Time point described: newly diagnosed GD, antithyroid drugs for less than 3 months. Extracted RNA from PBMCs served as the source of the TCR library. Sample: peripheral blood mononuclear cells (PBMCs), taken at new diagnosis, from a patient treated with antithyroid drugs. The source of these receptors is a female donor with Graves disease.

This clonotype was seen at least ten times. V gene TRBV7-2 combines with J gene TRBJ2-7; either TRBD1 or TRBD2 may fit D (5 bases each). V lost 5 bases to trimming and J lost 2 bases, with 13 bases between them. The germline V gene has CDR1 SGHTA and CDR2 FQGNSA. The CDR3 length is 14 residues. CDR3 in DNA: TGTGCCAGCAGCCCCTCGAGGGGCCCCTACGAGCAGTACTTC. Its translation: CASSPSRGPYEQYF.

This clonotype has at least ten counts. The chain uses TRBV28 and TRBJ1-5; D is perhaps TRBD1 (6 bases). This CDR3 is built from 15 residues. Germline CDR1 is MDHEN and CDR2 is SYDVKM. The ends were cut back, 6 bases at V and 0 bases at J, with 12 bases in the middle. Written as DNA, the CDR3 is TGTGCCAGCAGCCAGACAGGACTTAGCAATCAGCCCCAGCATTTT. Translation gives CASSQTGLSNQPQHF.

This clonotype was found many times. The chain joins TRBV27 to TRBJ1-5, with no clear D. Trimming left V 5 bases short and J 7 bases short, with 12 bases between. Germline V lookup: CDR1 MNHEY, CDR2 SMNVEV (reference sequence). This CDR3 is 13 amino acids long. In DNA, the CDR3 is TGTGCCAGCAGTCCCACCCCGTGGCAGCCCCAGCATTTT. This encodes CASSPTPWQPQHF.

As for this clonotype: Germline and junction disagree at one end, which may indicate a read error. This chain's CDR3 is CASGPFGEAFF. In nucleotides, the CDR3 is TGTGCCAGCGGCCCCTTTGGGGAAGCTTTCTTT. The rearrangement links TRBV5-1 to TRBJ1-1; D is unclear. The V gene's germline CDR1 is SGHRS and CDR2 YFSETQ. CDR3 length: 11 residues.

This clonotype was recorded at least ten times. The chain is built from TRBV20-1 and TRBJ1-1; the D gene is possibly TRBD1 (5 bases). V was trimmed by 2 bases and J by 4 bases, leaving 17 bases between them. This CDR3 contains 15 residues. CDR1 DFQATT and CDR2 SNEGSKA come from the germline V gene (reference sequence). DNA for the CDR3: TGCAGTGCTAGATCCAGAGGGGTTTTTACCACTGAAGCTTTCTTT. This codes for CSARSRGVFTTEAFF.

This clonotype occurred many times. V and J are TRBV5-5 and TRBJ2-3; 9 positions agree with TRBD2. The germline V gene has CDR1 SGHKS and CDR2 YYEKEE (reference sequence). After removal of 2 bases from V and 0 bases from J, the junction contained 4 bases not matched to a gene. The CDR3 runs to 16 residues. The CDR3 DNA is TGTGCCAGCAGCTTCGGGACTAGCCATAGCACAGATACGCAGTATTTT. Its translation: CASSFGTSHSTDTQYF.

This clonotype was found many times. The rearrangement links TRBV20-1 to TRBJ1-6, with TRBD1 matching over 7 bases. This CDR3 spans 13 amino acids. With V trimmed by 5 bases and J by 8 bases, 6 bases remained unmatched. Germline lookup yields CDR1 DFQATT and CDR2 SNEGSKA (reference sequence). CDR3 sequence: CSALTGSYSPLHF. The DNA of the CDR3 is TGCAGTGCTTTGACAGGGTCCTATTCACCCCTCCACTTT.

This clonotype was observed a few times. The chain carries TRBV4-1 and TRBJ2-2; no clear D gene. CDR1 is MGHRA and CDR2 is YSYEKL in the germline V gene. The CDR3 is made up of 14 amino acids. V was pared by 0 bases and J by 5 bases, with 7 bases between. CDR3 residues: CASSQDSLTGELFF. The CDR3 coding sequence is TGCGCCAGCAGCCAAGATTCATTAACCGGGGAGCTGTTTTTT.

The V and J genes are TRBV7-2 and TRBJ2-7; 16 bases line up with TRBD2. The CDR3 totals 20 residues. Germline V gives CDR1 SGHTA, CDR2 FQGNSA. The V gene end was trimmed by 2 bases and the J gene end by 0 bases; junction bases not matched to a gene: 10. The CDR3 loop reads CASSLIGTSGGGASSYEQYF. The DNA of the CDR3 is TGTGCCAGCAGCTTAATCGGGACTAGCGGGGGGGGAGCCAGCTCCTACGAGCAGTACTTC.

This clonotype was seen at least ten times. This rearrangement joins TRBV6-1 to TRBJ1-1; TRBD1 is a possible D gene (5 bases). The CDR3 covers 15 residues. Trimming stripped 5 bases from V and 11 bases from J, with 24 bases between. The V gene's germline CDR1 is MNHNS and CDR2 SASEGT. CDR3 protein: CASSKTGTPNEEAFF. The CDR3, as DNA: TGTGCCAGCAGTAAAACCGGGACGCCGAACGAGGAGGCTTTCTTT.

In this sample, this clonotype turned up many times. DNA for the CDR3: TGTGCCAGCAGCTTAGTTGATTTTTCACCCCTCCACTTT. Amino acid sequence: CASSLVDFSPLHF. The V and J genes are TRBV7-2 and TRBJ1-6; no firm D call. Germline CDR1 and CDR2: SGHTA and FQGNSA. This CDR3 spans 13 amino acids. With 1 base removed from V and 9 bases from J, the gap between germline ends came to 7 bases.

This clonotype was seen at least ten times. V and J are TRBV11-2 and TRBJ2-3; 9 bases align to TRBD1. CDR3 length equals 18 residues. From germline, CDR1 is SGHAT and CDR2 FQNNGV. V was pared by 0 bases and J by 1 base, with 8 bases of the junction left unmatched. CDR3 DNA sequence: TGTGCCAGCAGCTTAGATGGACAGGGGAGGGGAGGCACAGATACGCAGTATTTT. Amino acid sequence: CASSLDGQGRGGTDTQYF.

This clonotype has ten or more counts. CDR3 nucleotide sequence: TGTGCCAGCAGTGCTCGCCGCGTTTCCCCGGGGAACTATGGCTACACCTTC. Protein sequence: CASSARRVSPGNYGYTF. The chain couples TRBV6-1 to TRBJ1-2; D is undetermined. In germline, CDR1 is MNHNS, CDR2 SASEGT. The V end lost 4 bases, the J end lost 2 bases, and 20 bases lay between the germline ends. The CDR3 sequence is 17 residues long.

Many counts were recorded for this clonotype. CDR3 nucleotide sequence: TGTGCCAGCAGCCGGGGGGACAGGGTTAATGAAAAACTGTTTTTT. This translates into CASSRGDRVNEKLFF. The rearrangement uses TRBV6-1 and TRBJ1-4; TRBD1 matches at 9 bases. This CDR3 has 15 residues. V shed 6 bases, J shed 4 bases, and the junction held 6 bases outside the gene matches. The germline gives CDR1 MNHNS, CDR2 SASEGT.

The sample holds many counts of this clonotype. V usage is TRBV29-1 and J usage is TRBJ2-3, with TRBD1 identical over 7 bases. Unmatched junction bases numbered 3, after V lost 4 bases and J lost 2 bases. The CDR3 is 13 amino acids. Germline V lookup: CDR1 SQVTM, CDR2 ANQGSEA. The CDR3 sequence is CSVAGQHTDTQYF. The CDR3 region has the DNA TGCAGCGTTGCGGGACAGCACACAGATACGCAGTATTTT.

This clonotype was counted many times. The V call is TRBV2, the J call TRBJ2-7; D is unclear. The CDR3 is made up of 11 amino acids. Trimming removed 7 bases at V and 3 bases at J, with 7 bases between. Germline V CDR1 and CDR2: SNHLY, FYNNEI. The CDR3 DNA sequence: TGTGCCAGCAACCGGGTCTACGAGCAGTACTTC. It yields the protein CASNRVYEQYF.

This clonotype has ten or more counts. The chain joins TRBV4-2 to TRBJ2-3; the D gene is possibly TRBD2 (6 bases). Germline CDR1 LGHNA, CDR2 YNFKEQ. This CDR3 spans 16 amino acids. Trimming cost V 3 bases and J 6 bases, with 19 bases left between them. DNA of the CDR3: TGTGCCAGCAGCCAGGCCCTGACAACGGGGGAGGATACGCAGTATTTT. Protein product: CASSQALTTGEDTQYF.

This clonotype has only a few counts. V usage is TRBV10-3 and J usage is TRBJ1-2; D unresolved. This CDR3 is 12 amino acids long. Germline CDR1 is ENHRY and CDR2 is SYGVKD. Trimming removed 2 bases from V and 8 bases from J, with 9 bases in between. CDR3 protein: CAISETLNGYTF. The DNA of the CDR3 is TGTGCCATCAGTGAGACGCTTAACGGCTACACCTTC.

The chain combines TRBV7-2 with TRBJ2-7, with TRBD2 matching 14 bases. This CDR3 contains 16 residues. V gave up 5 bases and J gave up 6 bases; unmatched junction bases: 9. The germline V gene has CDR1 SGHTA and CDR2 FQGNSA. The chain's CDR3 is CASSPILTSGRGEQYF. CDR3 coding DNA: TGTGCCAGCAGCCCTATACTGACTAGCGGGAGGGGCGAGCAGTACTTC. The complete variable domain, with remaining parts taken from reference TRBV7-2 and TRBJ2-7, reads GAGVSQSPSNKVTEKGKDVELRCDPISGHTALYWYRQSLGQGLEFLIYFQGNSAPDKSGLPSDRFSAERTGGSVSTLTIQRTQQEDSAVYLCASSPILTSGRGEQYFGPGTRLTVT.

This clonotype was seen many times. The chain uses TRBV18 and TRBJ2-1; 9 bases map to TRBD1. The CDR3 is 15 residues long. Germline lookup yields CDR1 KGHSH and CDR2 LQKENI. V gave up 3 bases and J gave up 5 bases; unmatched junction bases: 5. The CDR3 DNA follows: TGTGCCAGCTCACCGGGGACAGGGACTGACAATGAGCAGTTCTTC. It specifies CASSPGTGTDNEQFF.

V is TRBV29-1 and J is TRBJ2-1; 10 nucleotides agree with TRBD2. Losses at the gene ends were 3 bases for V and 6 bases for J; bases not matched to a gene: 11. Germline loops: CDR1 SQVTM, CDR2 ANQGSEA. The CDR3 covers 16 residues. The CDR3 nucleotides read TGCAGCGTTGATCTCGAGTCTAGCGGGAGCCCCAATGAGCAGTTCTTC. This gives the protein CSVDLESSGSPNEQFF.

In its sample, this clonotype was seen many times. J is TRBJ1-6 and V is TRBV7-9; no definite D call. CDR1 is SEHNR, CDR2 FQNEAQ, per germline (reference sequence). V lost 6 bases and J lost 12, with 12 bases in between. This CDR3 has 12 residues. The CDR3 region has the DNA TGTGCCAGCAGGATGGATGGAGGACCCCTCCACTTT. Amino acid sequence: CASRMDGGPLHF.

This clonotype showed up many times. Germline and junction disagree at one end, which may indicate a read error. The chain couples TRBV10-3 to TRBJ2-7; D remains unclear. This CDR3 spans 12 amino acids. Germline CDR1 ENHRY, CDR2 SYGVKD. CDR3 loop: CATSGGTYEQYF. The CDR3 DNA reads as TGTGCCACCAGTGGCGGAACCTACGAGCAGTACTTC.

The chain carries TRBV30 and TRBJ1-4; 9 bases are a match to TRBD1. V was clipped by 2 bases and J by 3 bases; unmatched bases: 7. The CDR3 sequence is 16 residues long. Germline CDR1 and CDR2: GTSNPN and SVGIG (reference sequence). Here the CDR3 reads CAWSTETGGPNEKLFF. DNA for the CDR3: TGTGCCTGGAGTACCGAGACAGGGGGGCCTAATGAAAAACTGTTTTTT.

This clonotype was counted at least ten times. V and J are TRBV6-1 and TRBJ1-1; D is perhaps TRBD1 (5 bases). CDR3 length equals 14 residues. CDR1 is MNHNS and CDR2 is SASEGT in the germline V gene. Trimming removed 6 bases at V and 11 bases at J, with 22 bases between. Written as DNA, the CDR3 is TGTGCCAGCAGGAGAGTGGGGGACGCCCGGGAGGCTTTCTTT. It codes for CASRRVGDAREAFF.

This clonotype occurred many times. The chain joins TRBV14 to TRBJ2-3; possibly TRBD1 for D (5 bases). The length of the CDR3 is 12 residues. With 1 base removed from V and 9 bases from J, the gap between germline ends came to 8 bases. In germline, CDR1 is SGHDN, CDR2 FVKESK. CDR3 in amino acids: CASSQVTGTQYF. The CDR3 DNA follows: TGTGCCAGCAGCCAAGTCACAGGCACGCAGTATTTT.

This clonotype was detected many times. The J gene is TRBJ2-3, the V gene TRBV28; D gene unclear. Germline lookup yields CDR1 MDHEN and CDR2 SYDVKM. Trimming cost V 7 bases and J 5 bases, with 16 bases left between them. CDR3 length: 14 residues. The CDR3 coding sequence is TGTGCCAGCAAGGGATCTAGACTTATAGATACGCAGTATTTT. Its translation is CASKGSRLIDTQYF. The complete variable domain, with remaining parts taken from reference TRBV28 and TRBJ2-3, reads DVKVTQSSRYLVKRTGEKVFLECVQDMDHENMFWYRQDPGLGLRLIYFSYDVKMKEKGDIPEGYSVSREKKERFSLILESASTNQTSMYLCASKGSRLIDTQYFGPGTRLTVL.

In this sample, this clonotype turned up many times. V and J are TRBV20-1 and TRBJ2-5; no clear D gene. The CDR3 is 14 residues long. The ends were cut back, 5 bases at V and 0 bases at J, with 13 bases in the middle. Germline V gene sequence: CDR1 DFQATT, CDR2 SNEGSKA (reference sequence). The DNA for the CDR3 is TGCAGTGCTGGAAAGACCCGAAACCAAGAGACCCAGTACTTC. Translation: CSAGKTRNQETQYF.

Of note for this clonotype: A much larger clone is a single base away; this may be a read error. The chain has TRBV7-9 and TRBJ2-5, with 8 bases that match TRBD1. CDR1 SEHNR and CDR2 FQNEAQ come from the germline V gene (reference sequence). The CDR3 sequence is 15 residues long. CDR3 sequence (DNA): TGTGCCAGCAGCTTAGCGACAGGGGCGTCGGAGACCAAGTACTTC. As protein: CASSLATGASETKYF.